The 26 T cell receptor beta chains presented below share a single source sample, sequenced in a study of OX40 agonist ivuxolimab in advanced cancers. Data came from immunoSEQ multiplex PCR; TCRdb stores just in-frame clones and leaves some out. The table lists 45,000 to 50,000 clones, around 89% of them singletons. Here the sequenced sample was CD4+ or CD8+ T cells sorted from blood, taken in a trial of the OX40 agonist ivuxolimab. Receptors originate from an adult with an advanced solid tumor such as melanoma, head and neck, liver or kidney cancer.

The chain is built from TRBV27 and TRBJ1-4, with TRBD1 matching over 8 bases. V lost 6 bases, J lost 13 bases, and 16 bases stayed unmatched. The CDR3 length is 15 residues. Germline lookup yields CDR1 MNHEY and CDR2 SMNVEV (reference sequence). Written as DNA, the CDR3 is TGTGCCAGCAGCGTTCCGGGCAGGGGGCCCTGGGGACTGTTTTTT. Amino acids: CASSVPGRGPWGLFF. Using reference TRBV27 and TRBJ1-4 for the parts outside the CDR3, the full variable domain is EAQVTQNPRYLITVTGKKLTVTCSQNMNHEYMSWYRQDPGLGLRQIYYSMNVEVTDKGDVPEGYKVSRKEKRNFPLILESPSPNQTSLYFCASSVPGRGPWGLFFGSGTQLSVL.

The chain links TRBV6-5 to TRBJ1-1; no reliable D call. V lost 0 bases to trimming and J lost 0 bases, with 11 bases between them. This CDR3 contains 16 residues. Germline V gene data show CDR1 as MNHEY and CDR2 as SVGAGI. The DNA of the CDR3 is TGTGCCAGCAGTTACTCGAAGACAATCATGAACACTGAAGCTTTCTTT. This codes for CASSYSKTIMNTEAFF.

The V gene is TRBV19, the J gene TRBJ1-1, with unresolved D. With 5 bases removed from V and 0 bases from J, the gap between germline ends came to 10 bases. Germline loops: CDR1 LNHDA, CDR2 SQIVND (reference sequence). CDR3 size: 14 residues. CDR3 sequence: CASSLYSLNTEAFF. The CDR3 DNA sequence: TGTGCCAGTAGTTTATACAGCCTGAACACTGAAGCTTTCTTT. Variable domain in full (rest from reference TRBV19 and TRBJ1-1): DGGITQSPKYLFRKEGQNVTLSCEQNLNHDAMYWYRQDPGQGLRLIYYSQIVNDFQKGDIAEGYSVSREKKESFPLTVTSAQKNPTAFYLCASSLYSLNTEAFFGQGTRLTVV.

The rearrangement uses TRBV9 and TRBJ1-1, with D perhaps matching TRBD1 (5 bases). The CDR3 is made up of 16 amino acids. With 0 bases removed from V and 5 bases from J, the gap between germline ends came to 17 bases. Germline CDR1 reads SGDLS; CDR2 reads YYNGEE. The CDR3 coding sequence is TGTGCCAGCAGCGTAGGATCCTCACAGGCCGGAACTGAAGCTTTCTTT. This encodes CASSVGSSQAGTEAFF.

This clone counts as medium-sized. The CDR3 reads CASSQSPGGLQYF. CDR3 sequence (DNA): TGTGCCAGCAGCCAATCCCCTGGGGGGCTACAATATTTT. The rearrangement joins TRBV14 to TRBJ2-3; D may correspond to TRBD1 or TRBD2 (6 bases each). The ends were cut back, 2 bases at V and 15 bases at J, with 18 bases in the middle. Germline CDR1 SGHDN, CDR2 FVKESK. CDR3 length equals 13 residues.

The chain combines TRBV6-5 with TRBJ1-1; TRBD1 aligns across 9 bases. Looked up from germline, CDR1 is MNHEY and CDR2 is SVGAGI. This CDR3 spans 14 amino acids. V shed 0 bases and J 7 bases; nucleotides not matched to a gene: 3. The CDR3 DNA reads TGTGCCAGCAGTTACTCCGGACAGGGGATTGAAGCTTTCTTT. It specifies CASSYSGQGIEAFF.

The V call is TRBV13, the J call TRBJ1-2; a weak D match, TRBD1 (5 bases). With 1 base removed from V and 2 bases from J, the gap between germline ends came to 5 bases. The CDR3 totals 13 residues. From germline, CDR1 is PRHDT and CDR2 FYEKMQ (reference sequence). CDR3 DNA sequence: TGTGCCAGCAGCTTAGCAGGGAACTATGGCTACACCTTC. Encoded protein: CASSLAGNYGYTF.

The chain recombines TRBV10-1 with TRBJ1-5; 7 bases fit TRBD1. Germline trimming cut 7 bases from V and 4 bases from J; bases unmatched to any gene: 22. CDR1 is WNHNN, CDR2 SYGVQD, per germline (reference sequence). This CDR3 has 19 amino acids. The CDR3 sequence is CASTAEHLTGTYGNQPQHF. The CDR3 region has the DNA TGCGCCAGCACCGCCGAACACCTGACAGGGACCTACGGGAATCAGCCCCAGCATTTT.

The chain uses TRBV10-1 and TRBJ2-7; 9 nucleotides match TRBD1. The CDR3 is made up of 14 amino acids. Germline CDR1 is WNHNN and CDR2 is SYGVQD (reference sequence). Germline trimming cut 0 bases from V and 6 bases from J; bases unmatched to any gene: 3. The CDR3 spells CASSESVTGGEQYF. DNA for the CDR3: TGCGCCAGCAGTGAGTCTGTGACAGGGGGCGAGCAGTACTTC.

This chain uses TRBV7-9 with TRBJ2-4; 9 bases are a match to TRBD1. This CDR3 is 14 amino acids long. The trim removed 4 bases at V and 7 bases at J, leaving 5 bases unmatched. CDR1 is SEHNR and CDR2 is FQNEAQ in the germline V gene (reference sequence). CDR3 loop: CASSSPGTGNIQYF. In DNA, the CDR3 is TGTGCCAGCAGCTCCCCCGGGACAGGGAACATTCAGTACTTC.

The chain is built from TRBV12-5 and TRBJ2-5; 15 bases match TRBD2. The CDR3 length is 16 residues. V was pared by 2 bases and J by 4 bases, with 2 bases of the junction left unmatched. CDR1 and CDR2 from the germline V gene are LGHNT and FRNRAP. CDR3 nucleotide sequence: TGTGCTAGTGGTTTGAGGACTAGCGGGGGGGGAGAGACCCAGTACTTC. It codes for CASGLRTSGGGETQYF. The full variable domain, rest sourced from reference TRBV12-5 and TRBJ2-5, is DARVTQTPRHKVTEMGQEVTMRCQPILGHNTVFWYRQTMMQGLELLAYFRNRAPLDDSGMPKDRFSAEMPDATLATLKIQPSEPRDSAVYFCASGLRTSGGGETQYFGPGTRLLVL.

The genes are TRBV28 and TRBJ2-5; D is perhaps TRBD1 (5 bases). The CDR3 is 13 amino acids. Germline values: CDR1 MDHEN, CDR2 SYDVKM. The CDR3 DNA is TGTGGCTCCTGGCAGGGATCCCAAGAGACCCAGTACTTC. It specifies CGSWQGSQETQYF.

In the case of this clone: At one end, the junction sequence differs from germline, possibly due to a read error. V usage is TRBV29-1 and J usage is TRBJ2-7; perhaps TRBD2 as D (6 bases). Germline CDR1 SQVTM, CDR2 ANQGSEA. CDR3 length: 13 residues. The CDR3, as DNA: TGCAGCTTTGAAGGGGCCGGGGGCTACGAGCAGTACTTC. It is translated as CSFEGAGGYEQYF.

J is TRBJ2-2 and V is TRBV10-3; D unclear. Trimming left V 11 bases short and J 4 bases short, with 11 bases between. Germline CDR1 and CDR2: ENHRY and SYGVKD. The CDR3 loop spans 12 amino acids. The CDR3 bases are TGTGCCGGGTCGGTGCCCACCGGGGAGCTGTTTTTT. This encodes CAGSVPTGELFF.

This chain joins TRBV6-5 and TRBJ2-1; TRBD2 matches 9 bases. J gave up 9 bases and V 0 bases, and 6 bases lay outside the gene matches. Germline values: CDR1 MNHEY, CDR2 SVGAGI. This CDR3 is 15 amino acids long. This chain's CDR3 is CASSYSIGGRVEQFF. CDR3 nucleotide sequence: TGTGCCAGCAGTTACTCGATCGGCGGGAGGGTTGAGCAGTTCTTC.

V gene TRBV7-3 combines with J gene TRBJ2-3; 7 positions agree with TRBD2. The trim removed 5 bases at V and 6 bases at J, leaving 14 bases unmatched. The CDR3 loop spans 16 amino acids. Germline-derived CDR1 and CDR2 are SGHTA and FQGTGA. DNA for the CDR3: TGTGCCAGCAGCCACTTCGGGGGAGGGATGACGGATACGCAGTATTTT. This translates into CASSHFGGGMTDTQYF.

The gene calls are TRBV11-2 and TRBJ2-5, with a possible D match to TRBD2 (5 bases). Germline V gives CDR1 SGHAT, CDR2 FQNNGV. Trimming took off 4 bases at V and 4 bases at J, with 10 bases between the two ends. The CDR3 totals 13 residues. CDR3 nucleotides: TGTGCCAGCAGCTGGGTTGAGGGAGAGACCCAGTACTTC. This translates into CASSWVEGETQYF.

In the case of this clone: One junction end does not reproduce the germline sequence, and a read error may be involved. This chain links TRBV6-4 with TRBJ1-2, with D unclear. The germline gives CDR1 MRHNA, CDR2 SNTAGT. The CDR3 totals 11 residues. CDR3 amino acids: CAGSDSQGYTF. The CDR3 DNA reads as TGTGCCGGCAGTGACTCACAGGGCTACACCTTC.

This rearrangement joins TRBV14 to TRBJ2-3; weak D call: TRBD2 (5 bases). The CDR3 has 13 residues. Trimming left V 0 bases short and J 8 bases short, with 9 bases between. Germline V lookup: CDR1 SGHDN, CDR2 FVKESK. CDR3 sequence: CASSQDSAVTQYF. The CDR3 DNA sequence: TGTGCCAGCAGCCAAGATAGCGCAGTTACGCAGTATTTT.

This chain joins TRBV27 and TRBJ2-7, with D tentatively TRBD2 (6 bases). Trimming shortened V by 0 bases and J by 3 bases, and 12 bases separated the two germline ends. Germline V gives CDR1 MNHEY, CDR2 SMNVEV (reference sequence). This CDR3 comprises 15 residues. CDR3 sequence reads: CASSLSPSEDYEQYF. As DNA, the CDR3 is TGTGCCAGCAGTTTATCGCCTAGCGAAGACTACGAGCAGTACTTC.

V gene TRBV27 combines with J gene TRBJ2-1; tentatively, D is TRBD2 (5 bases). The V and J ends lost 7 bases and 0 bases respectively, with 19 bases between them. This CDR3 has 17 residues. Germline V CDR1 and CDR2: MNHEY, SMNVEV (reference sequence). The CDR3 loop is CASTPIFSASSYNEQFF. The CDR3 DNA reads TGTGCCAGCACCCCTATCTTTAGCGCGAGCTCCTACAATGAGCAGTTCTTC.

This chain connects TRBV4-1 to TRBJ2-7; 9 bases map to TRBD1. V shed 2 bases and J 3 bases; nucleotides not matched to a gene: 8. CDR3 size: 16 residues. Germline CDR1 is MGHRA and CDR2 is YSYEKL. Written as DNA, the CDR3 is TGCGCCAGCAGCCAACAAGCCGGGACAGGGAGCTACGAGCAGTACTTC. Encoded protein: CASSQQAGTGSYEQYF.

The rearrangement uses TRBV6-5 and TRBJ2-7; 9 nucleotides align to TRBD1. V lost 5 bases to trimming and J lost 5 bases; unmatched junction nucleotides: 7. Germline V gene sequence: CDR1 MNHEY, CDR2 SVGAGI. The length of the CDR3 is 14 residues. CDR3 DNA sequence: TGTGCCAGCAGTCAAGGGACAGGGCAGAACGAGCAGTACTTC. Protein: CASSQGTGQNEQYF.

The chain employs TRBV9 and TRBJ2-1; D unclear. Germline V lookup: CDR1 SGDLS, CDR2 YYNGEE. The V end was cut by 0 bases, the J end by 4 bases, with 2 bases between. This CDR3 has 12 amino acids. CDR3: CASSVGYNEQFF. In DNA, the CDR3 is TGTGCCAGCAGCGTAGGGTACAATGAGCAGTTCTTC.

The chain joins TRBV7-8 to TRBJ2-5, with D hard to call. The V end lost 5 bases, the J end lost 11 bases, and 18 bases lay between the germline ends. The CDR3 totals 13 residues. CDR1 is SGHVS, CDR2 FQNEAQ, per germline. The CDR3 DNA reads as TGTGCCAGCAGCGCAGTCAACGGTCGAGAGCAGTACTTC. It encodes CASSAVNGREQYF.

The V call is TRBV27, the J call TRBJ2-7; D possibly corresponds to TRBD1 (6 bases). V dropped 6 bases and J dropped 4 bases, with 19 bases sitting between them. Germline V CDR1 and CDR2: MNHEY, SMNVEV (reference sequence). The CDR3 is 15 amino acids. CDR3 bases: TGTGCCAGCAGCGACGGGTGGGGGCCGGGTTACGAGCAGTACTTC. Its protein is CASSDGWGPGYEQYF.